The entry below gives a single T cell receptor beta chain sequence along with its context. The antigen remains undetermined. This CDR3 spans 15 amino acids. Germline CDR1 reads SGHAT; CDR2 reads FQNNGV. Trimming took 4 bases from V and 6 from J, leaving 15 bases between them. This sample is drawn from a study of long-term antiretroviral therapy in people with HIV. Study results and caveats: Versus controls, repertoires in people with HIV had narrower CDR3 length ranges. Sampling of blood ran from the mid-2000s to the late 2010s, and older ART regimens were possibly in use. Information on adherence, resistance and therapy changes was unavailable.

Per donor, at least one pre-ART and at least two post-ART PBMC samples were obtained. Researchers report immunoSEQ v3.0 was run at survey level. The assay was immunoSEQ multiplex PCR, and TCRdb's table has in-frame clones only and misses some. Of around 37,000 clones listed, 85% are singletons. This rearrangement joins TRBV11-2 to TRBJ2-2; D unclear. Sequenced material: unsorted PBMCs, taken roughly 3.5 years after starting antiretroviral therapy. The TCR was taken from a man between 18 and 29 years old with HIV. The CDR3 is CASSSPSGLPGELFF. DNA for the CDR3: TGTGCCAGCAGCTCCCCGTCCGGTCTTCCCGGGGAGCTGTTTTTT.